Shown below are 7 T cell receptor beta chains from a single sample sequenced in a study of regulatory T cells in long-lasting Graves disease. Building of the TCR beta libraries involved iRepertoire HTBI primers and Arm-PCR of CDR3 regions. TCRdb passed the multiplex PCR reads through MiXCR, listing each CDR3 protein once. The data contain about 290,000 distinct CDR3 sequences, 22% of them singletons. Regarding time point: persistent/refractory GD, antithyroid drugs over 5 years with positive TRAb. Construction of the TCR library relied on RNA isolated from PBMCs. Sequences were derived from peripheral blood mononuclear cells (PBMCs), sampled when the disease was refractory, from a patient treated with antithyroid drugs. These receptors all come from a female donor with Graves disease.

The chain joins TRBV6-9 to TRBJ2-7; D unresolved. Trimming pared 3 bases from V and 7 bases from J, leaving 13 bases between. The CDR3 totals 13 residues. Per the germline V gene, CDR1 is MNHGY and CDR2 is SVAAGI. CDR3 nucleotides: TGTGCCAGCAGTTACGGTACGCCTGGAGAGCAGTACTTC. As protein: CASSYGTPGEQYF.

This clonotype was counted ten times or more. The rearrangement joins TRBV28 to TRBJ2-3, with D maybe TRBD1 (5 bases). The end of the DNA fits TRBJ2-7 better, so the J call may be wrong. This CDR3 has 12 amino acids. Germline lookup yields CDR1 MDHEN and CDR2 SYDVKM. The CDR3 DNA reads as TGTGCCAGCAGTTTAGGGCAGGACACGCAGTACTTC. Residues: CASSLGQDTQYF.

The chain has TRBV7-2 and TRBJ2-7; 11 bases line up with TRBD1. The V gene's germline CDR1 is SGHTA and CDR2 FQGNSA. The junction had 6 bases not matched to a gene; V was cut back by 3 bases and J by 5 bases. CDR3 size: 15 residues. The CDR3 coding sequence is TGTGCCAGCAGCTTTATAGGACAGGGGGCAGACGAGCAGTACTTC. This encodes CASSFIGQGADEQYF.

The sample holds many counts of this clonotype. The chain couples TRBV2 to TRBJ2-1; D might be TRBD1 (5 bases). V gave up 2 bases and J gave up 8 bases, with 13 bases separating them. The germline CDR1 and CDR2 sequences are SNHLY and FYNNEI. The CDR3 length is 14 residues. In DNA, the CDR3 is TGTGCCAGCAGTGAATTGTCAGGGTTCGATGAGCAGTTCTTC. Encoded protein: CASSELSGFDEQFF. Full variable domain (rest looked up from reference TRBV2 and TRBJ2-1): EPEVTQTPSHQVTQMGQEVILRCVPISNHLYFYWYRQILGQKVEFLVSFYNNEISEKSEIFDDQFSVERPDGSNFTLKIRSTKLEDSAMYFCASSELSGFDEQFFGPGTRLTVL.

The chain has TRBV12-3 or TRBV12-4 and TRBJ2-3, with 10 nucleotides matching TRBD2. The J segment lost 2 bases and the V segment lost 3 bases, leaving 11 bases of the junction unmatched. This CDR3 contains 18 residues. The CDR3 is CASSFDGLAADPTDTQYF. The CDR3 DNA reads as TGTGCCAGCAGTTTTGATGGACTAGCGGCAGACCCCACAGATACGCAGTATTTT.

This clonotype was observed at least ten times. The chain employs TRBV28 and TRBJ1-2, with D uncertain. This CDR3 has 15 residues. The ends were cut back, 4 bases at V and 3 bases at J, with 15 bases in the middle. The germline gives CDR1 MDHEN, CDR2 SYDVKM. This chain's CDR3 is CASSSLEEGDYGYTF. In DNA form, the CDR3 reads TGTGCCAGCAGTTCCCTCGAAGAAGGTGACTATGGCTACACCTTC.

The sample holds a few counts of this clonotype. The chain joins TRBV11-2 to TRBJ1-3, with unresolved D. Trimming cost V 5 bases and J 3 bases, with 5 bases left between them. Germline loops: CDR1 SGHAT, CDR2 FQNNGV. The CDR3 has 12 residues. CDR3 sequence (DNA): TGTGCCAGCAGCCCAGGTGGAAACACCATATATTTT. Amino acid sequence: CASSPGGNTIYF.